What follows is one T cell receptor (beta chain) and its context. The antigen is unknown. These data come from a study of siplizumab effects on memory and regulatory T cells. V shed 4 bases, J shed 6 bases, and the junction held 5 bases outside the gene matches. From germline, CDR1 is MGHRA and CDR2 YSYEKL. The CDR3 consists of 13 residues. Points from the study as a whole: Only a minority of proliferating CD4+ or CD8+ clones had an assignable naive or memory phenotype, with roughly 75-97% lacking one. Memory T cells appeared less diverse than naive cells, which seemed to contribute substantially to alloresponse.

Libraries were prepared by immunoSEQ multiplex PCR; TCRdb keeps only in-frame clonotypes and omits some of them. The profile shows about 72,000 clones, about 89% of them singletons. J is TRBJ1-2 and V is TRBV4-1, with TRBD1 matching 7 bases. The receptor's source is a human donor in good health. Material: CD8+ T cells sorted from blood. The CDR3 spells CASSPLQGNGYTF. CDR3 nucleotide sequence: TGCGCCAGCAGCCCCTTACAGGGGAATGGCTACACCTTC.